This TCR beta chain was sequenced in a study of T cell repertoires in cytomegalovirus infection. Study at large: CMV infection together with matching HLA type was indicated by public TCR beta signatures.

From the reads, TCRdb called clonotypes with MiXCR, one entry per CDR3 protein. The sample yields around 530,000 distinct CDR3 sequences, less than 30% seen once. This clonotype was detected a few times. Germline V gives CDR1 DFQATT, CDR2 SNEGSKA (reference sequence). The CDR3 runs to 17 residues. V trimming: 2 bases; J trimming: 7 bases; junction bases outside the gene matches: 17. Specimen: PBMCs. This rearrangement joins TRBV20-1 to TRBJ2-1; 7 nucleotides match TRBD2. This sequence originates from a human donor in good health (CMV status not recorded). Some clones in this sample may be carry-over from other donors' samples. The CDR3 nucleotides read TGCAGTGCTAGATCCCCTTTGGGCGGGAGCCAACCGAATGAGCAGTTCTTC. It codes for CSARSPLGGSQPNEQFF.